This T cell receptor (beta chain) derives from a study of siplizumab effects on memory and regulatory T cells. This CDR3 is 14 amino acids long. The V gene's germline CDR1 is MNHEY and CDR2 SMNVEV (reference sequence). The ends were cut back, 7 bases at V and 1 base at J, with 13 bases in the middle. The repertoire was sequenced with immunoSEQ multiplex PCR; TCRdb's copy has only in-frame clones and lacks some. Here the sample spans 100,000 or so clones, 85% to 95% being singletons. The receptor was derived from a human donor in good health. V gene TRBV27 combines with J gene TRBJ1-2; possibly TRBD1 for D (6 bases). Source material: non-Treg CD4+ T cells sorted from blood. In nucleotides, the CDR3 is TGTGCCAGCAATCCCAGGGGCGATAACTATGGCTACACCTTC. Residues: CASNPRGDNYGYTF.